A single sample gave rise to the 14 T cell receptor beta chains below, sequenced in a study of technical replicates of blood from a few donors. Method: immunoSEQ multiplex PCR; TCRdb's copy keeps in-frame clones and lacks some. Among 70,000 to 85,000 clones, around 90% were seen once, and the ten largest hold about 0.39%. Sequenced material: T cells isolated from PBMCs. Receptors originate from a human donor in good health.

The rearrangement uses TRBV27 and TRBJ2-7; a weak D match, TRBD1 (6 bases). Deletions cut 3 bases from V and 4 bases from J, with 16 bases between. The CDR3 runs to 15 residues. Germline V lookup: CDR1 MNHEY, CDR2 SMNVEV (reference sequence). CDR3 protein: CASSFGGRGKYEQYF. CDR3 sequence (DNA): TGTGCCAGCAGTTTCGGAGGCAGGGGAAAATACGAGCAGTACTTC.

This clone showed up just once. V is TRBV5-8 and J is TRBJ2-7, with 15 bases that match TRBD2. The junction had 6 bases not matched to a gene; V was cut back by 4 bases and J by 4 bases. CDR1 and CDR2 from the germline V gene are SGHTS and YDEGEE. This CDR3 comprises 16 residues. The CDR3: CASSRTSGRVRYEQYF. The DNA for the CDR3 is TGTGCCAGCAGCAGGACTAGCGGGAGGGTTCGGTACGAGCAGTACTTC.

This clone was observed a few times. The J gene is TRBJ1-2, the V gene TRBV10-3; D remains ambiguous. The CDR3 is made up of 13 amino acids. Germline-derived CDR1 and CDR2 are ENHRY and SYGVKD. The V end was cut by 7 bases, the J end by 1 base, with 10 bases between. CDR3 region: CAIKEIVNYGYTF. The CDR3 DNA sequence: TGTGCCATCAAAGAAATAGTTAACTATGGCTACACCTTC.

This clone was seen a few times. V is TRBV10-3 and J is TRBJ2-6; TRBD1 might be the D (6 bases). This CDR3 has 16 amino acids. The V gene lost 0 bases and the J gene lost 0 bases, with 6 bases spanning the gap. CDR1 and CDR2 from the germline V gene are ENHRY and SYGVKD. CDR3 region: CAISESGGSGANVLTF. The CDR3 coding sequence is TGTGCCATCAGTGAGTCAGGGGGCTCTGGGGCCAACGTCCTGACTTTC.

The chain joins TRBV4-1 to TRBJ1-4; 7 bases fit TRBD1. CDR1 and CDR2 from the germline V gene are MGHRA and YSYEKL. The V gene end was trimmed by 5 bases and the J gene end by 0 bases; junction bases not matched to a gene: 6. The CDR3 runs to 16 residues. This CDR3 is CASSIRQGPTNEKLFF. For the CDR3, the DNA is TGCGCCAGCAGCATCCGACAGGGTCCAACTAATGAAAAACTGTTTTTT.

Here the CDR3 DNA reads TGTGCCTGGAGTTCAGCCTCCCGGGGGAACGAGCAGTACTTC. The encoded protein is CAWSSASRGNEQYF. This sequence joins TRBV30 and TRBJ2-7, with D maybe TRBD2 (6 bases). Germline CDR1 and CDR2: GTSNPN and SVGIG (reference sequence). The CDR3 loop spans 14 amino acids. Trimming removed 2 bases from V and 5 bases from J, with 16 bases in between. The entire variable domain, with the rest obtained from reference TRBV30 and TRBJ2-7, is as follows: SQTIHQWPATLVQPVGSPLSLECTVEGTSNPNLYWYRQAAGRGLQLLFYSVGIGQISSEVPQNLSASRPQDRQFILSSKKLLLSDSGFYLCAWSSASRGNEQYFGPGTRLTVT.

Of note for this clone: The junction departs from germline at one end; a sequencing error may be responsible. The chain is built from TRBV6-5 and TRBJ2-7, with D perhaps matching TRBD1 (5 bases). The CDR3 is made up of 12 amino acids. Germline V gives CDR1 MNHEY, CDR2 SVGAGI. The CDR3, as DNA: TGCGAAAGCAGGAGCACAGGTGGGGAGCAGTACTTC. It encodes CESRSTGGEQYF.

The chain employs TRBV5-1 and TRBJ1-5, with D possibly matching TRBD1 (6 bases). The length of the CDR3 is 15 residues. V gave up 1 base and J gave up 1 base, with 9 bases separating them. Germline lookup yields CDR1 SGHRS and CDR2 YFSETQ. CDR3: CASSLSGESNQPQHF. CDR3 coding DNA: TGCGCCAGCAGCTTGTCAGGGGAGAGCAATCAGCCCCAGCATTTT. Based on the CDR3 plus reference TRBV5-1 and TRBJ1-5, the full variable domain is KAGVTQTPRYLIKTRGQQVTLSCSPISGHRSVSWYQQTPGQGLQFLFEYFSETQRNKGNFPGRFSGRQFSNSRSEMNVSTLELGDSALYLCASSLSGESNQPQHFGDGTRLSIL.

The rearrangement links TRBV2 to TRBJ1-2; D is unresolved. The CDR3 spans 16 residues. Germline assignment: CDR1 SNHLY and CDR2 FYNNEI. V was shortened by 0 bases and J by 4 bases, with 15 bases between the two germline ends. Here the CDR3 DNA reads TGTGCCAGCAGTGAAGCCTGGGCGATTAACACCTATGGCTACACCTTC. This encodes CASSEAWAINTYGYTF.

The rearrangement links TRBV5-1 to TRBJ2-1; TRBD2 agrees at 12 bases. The CDR3 length is 14 residues. The V gene's germline CDR1 is SGHRS and CDR2 YFSETQ. V dropped 2 bases and J dropped 8; count of bases not matched to a gene: 2. CDR3 coding DNA: TGCGCCAGCAGCTTAACTAGCGGGGGGTATGAGCAGTTCTTC. Translated: CASSLTSGGYEQFF. Looking up the rest from reference TRBV5-1 and TRBJ2-1 gives the full variable domain: KAGVTQTPRYLIKTRGQQVTLSCSPISGHRSVSWYQQTPGQGLQFLFEYFSETQRNKGNFPGRFSGRQFSNSRSEMNVSTLELGDSALYLCASSLTSGGYEQFFGPGTRLTVL.

This sequence joins TRBV6-5 and TRBJ1-1; a weak D match, TRBD1 (6 bases). Between the trimmed V and J ends, which lost 2 bases and 4 bases, there was a span of 11 bases. Germline V gene lookup returns CDR1 MNHEY and CDR2 SVGAGI. The CDR3 loop spans 14 amino acids. CDR3 bases: TGTGCCAGCAGTTACGGTTGGGGGCCCACTGAAGCTTTCTTT. Amino acids: CASSYGWGPTEAFF.

This chain's CDR3 is CATSRASGNTEAFF. CDR3 nucleotides: TGTGCCACCAGCAGGGCGTCAGGTAACACTGAAGCTTTCTTT. The V gene is TRBV15, the J gene TRBJ1-1; D is undetermined. Trimming took 3 bases from V and 2 from J, leaving 10 bases between them. Germline V gives CDR1 LNHNV, CDR2 YYDKDF (reference sequence). The CDR3 is 14 residues long.

The J gene is TRBJ1-4, the V gene TRBV7-2, with D possibly TRBD1 on 6 matching bases. This CDR3 contains 14 residues. Germline-derived CDR1 and CDR2 are SGHTA and FQGNSA. V was trimmed by 2 bases and J by 6 bases, leaving 10 bases between them. CDR3 region: CASSLTGFHEKLFF. The DNA of the CDR3 is TGTGCCAGCAGCTTAACAGGGTTTCATGAAAAACTGTTTTTT.

The chain employs TRBV29-1 and TRBJ2-7; TRBD2 aligns across 12 bases. Germline CDR1 and CDR2: SQVTM and ANQGSEA. Trimming removed 5 bases from V and 2 bases from J; junction bases left unmatched: 4. The CDR3 loop spans 14 amino acids. This CDR3 is CSVPGLAGTYEQYF. The CDR3, as DNA: TGCAGCGTTCCAGGACTAGCGGGAACCTACGAGCAGTACTTC.